These T cell receptor beta chains were read from a single sample in a study of blood T cell repertoires in COVID-19. The assay was immunoSEQ multiplex PCR, and TCRdb's table has in-frame clones only and misses some. The sample lists some 230,000 clones; 70% to 90% were seen once. The source material was peripheral blood. All receptors come from a man aged 40-49 years with acute or convalescent COVID-19. The CDR3 runs from the conserved cysteine through the conserved F or W. The D gene is left open where the match is weak.

V gene	D gene	J gene	CDR3 protein
TRBV5-1	NA	TRBJ1-2	CASSLDGSGGYTF
TRBV28	TRBD2	TRBJ2-1	CASTSSGGYNEQFF
TRBV18	TRBD1	TRBJ1-6	CASSPKGQGSDSPLHF
TRBV4-1	TRBD1	TRBJ1-4	CASSPDRVGEKLFF
TRBV10-3	TRBD2	TRBJ2-3	CAISVSGGYSTDTQYF
TRBV7-9	TRBD2	TRBJ2-3	CASSPRPGLAGAGVDTQYF
TRBV2	NA	TRBJ1-1	CASSVRGNTEAFF
TRBV3-1/TRBV3-2	NA	TRBJ1-2	CASSSTESYGYTF
TRBV5-4	TRBD1	TRBJ2-1	CASSPGQDYNEQFF
TRBV5-4	TRBD2	TRBJ2-1	CASSSGLVNEQFF
TRBV18	NA	TRBJ1-1	CASSSGAGLTEAFF
TRBV18	NA	TRBJ1-1	CASSPTFAGGLNTEAFF